This T cell receptor (beta chain) was observed in a study of CD8+ T cells in alopecia areata. The treatment was: oral pan-JAK inhibitor, 5-10 mg twice daily. cDNA reverse transcribed from extracted RNA served as the sequencing template. Sequencing was performed with immunoSEQ multiplex PCR; in TCRdb, only in-frame clones are kept and a portion is missing. This sample yields about 200,000 clones, of which 30% to 40% are seen a single time; around 0.48% belongs to the top ten. This clone was picked up a small number of times. V lost 5 bases to trimming and J lost 0 bases, with 8 bases between them. Germline CDR1 is SNHLY and CDR2 is FYNNEI. This CDR3 has 13 residues.

The sequencing used CD4+ T cells sorted from blood, collected between weeks 30 and 35, from a patient treated with tofacitinib. This chain links TRBV2 with TRBJ2-7; D gene uncertain. The TCR originated in a human donor with alopecia areata. The CDR3 sequence: CASSNRSSYEQYF. CDR3 coding DNA: TGTGCCAGCAGTAATAGGAGCTCCTACGAGCAGTACTTC.